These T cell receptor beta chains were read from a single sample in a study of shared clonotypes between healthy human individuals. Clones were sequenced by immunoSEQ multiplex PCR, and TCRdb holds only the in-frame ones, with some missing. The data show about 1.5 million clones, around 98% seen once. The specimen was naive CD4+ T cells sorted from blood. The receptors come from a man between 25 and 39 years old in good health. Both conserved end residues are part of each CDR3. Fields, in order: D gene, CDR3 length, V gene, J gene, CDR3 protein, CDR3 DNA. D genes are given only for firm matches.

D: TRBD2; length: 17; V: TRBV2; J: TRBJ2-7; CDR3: CASRGTGTSGDNYEQYF; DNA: TGTGCCAGCAGGGGGACCGGGACTAGCGGGGACAACTACGAGCAGTACTTC
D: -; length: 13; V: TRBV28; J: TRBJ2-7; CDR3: CAGEVRNSYEQYF; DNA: TGTGCCGGGGAAGTACGGAACTCCTACGAGCAGTACTTC
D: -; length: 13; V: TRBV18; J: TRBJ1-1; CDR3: CASSPPGDTEAFF; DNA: TGTGCCAGCTCACCACCGGGGGACACTGAAGCTTTCTTT
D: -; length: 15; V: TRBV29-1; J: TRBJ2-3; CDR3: CSVDRRAGTTDTQYF; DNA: TGCAGCGTTGATCGAAGGGCCGGGACCACAGATACGCAGTATTTT
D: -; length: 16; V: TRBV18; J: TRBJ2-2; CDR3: CASSPRTVLNTGELFF; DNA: TGTGCCAGCTCCCCTAGGACTGTCTTGAACACCGGGGAGCTGTTTTTT
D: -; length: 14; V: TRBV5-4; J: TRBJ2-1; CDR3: CASSLDGRGNEQFF; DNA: TGTGCCAGCAGCTTGGACGGGAGAGGGAATGAGCAGTTCTTC
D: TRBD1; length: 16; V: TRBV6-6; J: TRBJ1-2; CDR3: CASSYSFLDRGDGYTF; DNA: TGTGCCAGCAGTTACTCGTTTCTGGACAGGGGGGATGGCTACACCTTC
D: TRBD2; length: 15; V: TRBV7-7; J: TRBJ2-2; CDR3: CASSLLAGEAGELFF; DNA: TGTGCTAGCAGCTTACTCGCGGGAGAAGCCGGGGAGCTGTTTTTT
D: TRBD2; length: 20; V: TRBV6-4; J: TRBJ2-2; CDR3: CASSVRPGLAGGRNTGELFF; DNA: TGTGCCAGCAGTGTCCGCCCGGGACTAGCGGGAGGACGCAACACCGGGGAGCTGTTTTTT
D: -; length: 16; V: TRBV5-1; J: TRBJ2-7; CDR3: CASSLTSSAKEYEQYF; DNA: TGCGCCAGCAGCTTGACGTCTAGCGCCAAAGAGTACGAGCAGTACTTC
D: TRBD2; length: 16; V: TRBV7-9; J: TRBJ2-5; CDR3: CASSLRSRGVRETQYF; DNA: TGTGCCAGCAGCTTACGATCCCGGGGGGTCCGAGAGACCCAGTACTTC
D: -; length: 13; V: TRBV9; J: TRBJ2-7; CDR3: CASSVGLSYEQYF; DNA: TGTGCCAGCAGCGTAGGGTTGTCCTACGAGCAGTACTTC
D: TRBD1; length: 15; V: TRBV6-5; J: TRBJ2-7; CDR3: CASSPDRGPSYEQYF; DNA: TGTGCCAGCAGTCCAGACAGGGGTCCCTCCTACGAGCAGTACTTC